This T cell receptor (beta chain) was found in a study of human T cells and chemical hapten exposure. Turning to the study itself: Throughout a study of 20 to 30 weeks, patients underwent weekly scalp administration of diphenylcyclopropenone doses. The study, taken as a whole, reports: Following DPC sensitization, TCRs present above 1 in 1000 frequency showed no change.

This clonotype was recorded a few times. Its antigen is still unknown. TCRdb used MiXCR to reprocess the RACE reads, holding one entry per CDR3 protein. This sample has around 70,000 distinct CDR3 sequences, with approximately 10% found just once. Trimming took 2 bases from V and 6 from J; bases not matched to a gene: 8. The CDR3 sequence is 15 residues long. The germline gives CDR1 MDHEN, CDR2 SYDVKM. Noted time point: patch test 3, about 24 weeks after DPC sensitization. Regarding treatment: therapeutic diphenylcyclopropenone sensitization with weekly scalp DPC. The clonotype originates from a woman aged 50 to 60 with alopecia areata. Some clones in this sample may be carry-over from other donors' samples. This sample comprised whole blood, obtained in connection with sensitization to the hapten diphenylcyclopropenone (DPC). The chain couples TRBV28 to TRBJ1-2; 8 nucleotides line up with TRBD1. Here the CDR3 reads CASSLPHQQGDGYTF. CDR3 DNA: TGTGCCAGCAGTTTACCCCATCAACAGGGGGATGGCTACACCTTC.